This T cell receptor (beta chain) comes out of a study of blood T cell repertoires in COVID-19. At the level of the study: The United States, Italy and Spain provided the acute and convalescent COVID-19 samples. PBMCs, B-cell-depleted T cells, or T cells were the source of the cDNA or gDNA that made up the material.

Original analysis: By means of reference gene primer amplification, nucleated cell counts were estimated. Produced via immunoSEQ multiplex PCR; TCRdb's table is partial and in-frame only. The DNA was the basis for D and trimming; V, J and clone size are from that table. Here the sample spans 150,000 to 200,000 clones, roughly nine tenths being singletons. Patients in Seattle were enrolled during active infection, then followed longitudinally. This clonotype was sampled from a woman aged 55-75 years with COVID-19, enrolled during active disease. The sequencing input was peripheral blood.

CDR3 in amino acids: CASRWIAGDTQYF. In DNA, the CDR3 is TGCGCCAGCAGATGGATAGCGGGGGATACGCAGTATTTT. V and J are TRBV5-1 and TRBJ2-3; TRBD2 matches at 8 bases. The junction had 5 bases not matched to a gene; V was cut back by 5 bases and J by 6 bases. Germline CDR1 is SGHRS and CDR2 is YFSETQ. The CDR3 contains 13 residues.